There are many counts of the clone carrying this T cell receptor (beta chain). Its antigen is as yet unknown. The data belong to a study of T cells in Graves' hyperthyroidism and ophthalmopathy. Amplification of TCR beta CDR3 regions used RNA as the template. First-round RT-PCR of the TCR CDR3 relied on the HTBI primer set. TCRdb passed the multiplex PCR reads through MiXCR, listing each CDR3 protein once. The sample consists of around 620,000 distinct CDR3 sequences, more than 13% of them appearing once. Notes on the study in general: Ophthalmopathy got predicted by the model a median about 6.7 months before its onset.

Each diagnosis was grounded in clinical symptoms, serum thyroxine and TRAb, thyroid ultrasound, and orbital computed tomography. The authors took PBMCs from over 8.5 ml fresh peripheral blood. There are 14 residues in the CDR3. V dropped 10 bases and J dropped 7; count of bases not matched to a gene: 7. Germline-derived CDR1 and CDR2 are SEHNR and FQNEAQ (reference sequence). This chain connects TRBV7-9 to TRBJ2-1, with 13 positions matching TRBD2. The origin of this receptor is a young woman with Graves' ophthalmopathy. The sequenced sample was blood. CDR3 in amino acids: CATQGTSGINEQFF. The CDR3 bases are TGTGCCACCCAAGGGACTAGCGGGATTAATGAGCAGTTCTTC.